These 20 T cell receptor beta chains came from one sample sequenced in a study of T cells in Graves' hyperthyroidism and ophthalmopathy. TCR beta CDR3 sequences were amplified from RNA transcripts. The HTBI set primed first-round TCR CDR3 RT-PCR. TCRdb analysed the multiplex PCR reads with MiXCR anew, one entry per CDR3 protein. The sample lists hundreds of thousands of distinct CDR3 sequences; 12% to 15% were seen once. Sequencing was performed on blood. The source of these receptors is a woman aged 18-29 years with Graves' hyperthyroidism.

This clonotype was counted many times. The V gene is TRBV20-1, the J gene TRBJ2-3; 8 bases match TRBD2. J was trimmed by 4 bases and V by 6 bases; bases with no gene match: 3. CDR1 and CDR2 (germline): DFQATT, SNEGSKA (reference sequence). CDR3 length: 12 amino acids. The CDR3, as DNA: TGCAGTGCCAGCGGGGGACCAGATACGCAGTATTTT. It is translated as CSASGGPDTQYF.

This clonotype was detected only a few times. The V gene is TRBV7-6, the J gene TRBJ1-5; 11 positions match TRBD1. Looked up from germline, CDR1 is SGHVS and CDR2 is FNYEAQ. CDR3 length: 15 residues. V shed 3 bases and J 7 bases; nucleotides not matched to a gene: 5. This chain's CDR3 is CASSLGQGVNQPQHF. CDR3 DNA: TGTGCCAGCAGCTTGGGACAGGGGGTAAACCAGCCCCAGCATTTT.

The table lists this clonotype with many counts. The rearrangement uses TRBV7-2 and TRBJ2-1; 10 nucleotides agree with TRBD2. CDR1 and CDR2 (germline): SGHTA, FQGNSA. The V segment lost 1 base and the J segment 7 bases; nucleotides outside the gene matches: 7. CDR3 length equals 16 residues. CDR3 loop: CASSLVALAGDNEQFF. CDR3 DNA sequence: TGTGCCAGCAGCTTAGTCGCGCTAGCGGGAGATAATGAGCAGTTCTTC.

This chain uses TRBV7-9 with TRBJ2-7; 7 nucleotides align to TRBD1. Germline V gene sequence: CDR1 SEHNR, CDR2 FQNEAQ (reference sequence). V lost 5 bases, J lost 7 bases, and 14 bases stayed unmatched. The CDR3 extends over 15 amino acids. Written as DNA, the CDR3 is TGTGCCAGCAGCGCGGACAGGTCCAATGTTGTGGAGCAGTACTTC. This encodes CASSADRSNVVEQYF.

This clonotype was observed a handful of times. The chain employs TRBV5-6 and TRBJ2-1, with D unclear. Germline V gives CDR1 SGHDT, CDR2 YYEEEE. The CDR3 sequence is 13 residues long. V was pared by 4 bases and J by 5 bases, with 10 bases between. In DNA, the CDR3 is TGTGCCAGCAGCCACCGACCGCACAATGAGCAGTTCTTC. Residues: CASSHRPHNEQFF.

This chain joins TRBV29-1 and TRBJ2-2, with D possibly being TRBD1 or TRBD2 (5 bases each). CDR1 is SQVTM, CDR2 ANQGSEA, per germline. Trimming removed 1 base from V and 3 bases from J, with 6 bases in between. CDR3 length: 13 amino acids. The CDR3 DNA sequence: TGCAGCGTTGAAGGGGGGTACACCGGGGAGCTGTTTTTT. As protein: CSVEGGYTGELFF.

As DNA, the CDR3 is TGTGCCAGCAGTTACGATTATGCTAGCGGAGGGGGCGAGCAGTACTTC. This translates into CASSYDYASGGGEQYF. The rearrangement uses TRBV6-5 and TRBJ2-7, with D perhaps TRBD2 (7 bases). There are 16 residues in the CDR3. The ends were cut back, 2 bases at V and 6 bases at J, with 20 bases in the middle. In germline, CDR1 is MNHEY, CDR2 SVGAGI.

In this sample, this clonotype turned up a few times. The V and J genes are TRBV3-1 and TRBJ2-3; 14 nucleotides align to TRBD2. Germline lookup yields CDR1 LGHDT and CDR2 YNNKEL (reference sequence). This CDR3 is built from 16 residues. V lost 3 bases and J lost 5; bases outside the gene matches: 4. For the CDR3, the DNA is TGTGCCAGCAGCCAGGGACTAGCGGGAGCGATAGATACGCAGTATTTT. Translated, it gives CASSQGLAGAIDTQYF.

This clonotype has at least ten counts. The chain uses TRBV7-9 and TRBJ2-3; D perhaps matches TRBD1 (5 bases). Trimming stripped 5 bases from V and 4 bases from J, with 10 bases between. This CDR3 region has 13 residues. Looked up from germline, CDR1 is SEHNR and CDR2 is FQNEAQ (reference sequence). The CDR3 is CASSPGFPDTQYF. The CDR3 DNA follows: TGTGCCAGCAGCCCAGGGTTCCCAGATACGCAGTATTTT. The full variable domain, with the rest looked up from reference TRBV7-9 and TRBJ2-3, is DTGVSQNPRHKITKRGQNVTFRCDPISEHNRLYWYRQTLGQGPEFLTYFQNEAQLEKSRLLSDRFSAERPKGSFSTLEIQRTEQGDSAMYLCASSPGFPDTQYFGPGTRLTVL.

J is TRBJ2-5 and V is TRBV18; TRBD2 agrees at 8 bases. J gave up 4 bases and V 4 bases, and 11 bases lay outside the gene matches. CDR3 length: 16 residues. In germline, CDR1 is KGHSH, CDR2 LQKENI. CDR3 sequence: CASSHIAGSEGETQYF. The CDR3 nucleotides read TGTGCCAGCTCACACATAGCGGGATCGGAGGGAGAGACCCAGTACTTC.

The chain joins TRBV11-2 to TRBJ2-1; TRBD2 agrees at 8 bases. The germline V gene encodes CDR1 SGHAT and CDR2 FQNNGV. The CDR3 is made up of 14 amino acids. J was trimmed by 9 bases and V by 5 bases; bases with no gene match: 9. In DNA form, the CDR3 reads TGTGCCAGCAGCCGCCAGCGGGAGATAGGTGAGCAGTTCTTC. It is translated as CASSRQREIGEQFF.

This clonotype appeared a few times. V usage is TRBV19 and J usage is TRBJ1-4; D gene unclear. From germline, CDR1 is LNHDA and CDR2 SQIVND (reference sequence). This CDR3 comprises 13 residues. V was cut by 8 bases and J by 8 bases, with 15 bases left in between. The CDR3 DNA reads as TGTGCCAGTTCCTGGTTCTCAGGCGAAAAACTGTTTTTT. Its translation: CASSWFSGEKLFF.

This clonotype was seen repeatedly, ten times or more. The chain combines TRBV11-1 with TRBJ2-5; D assignment may be TRBD1 or TRBD2 (5 bases each). V dropped 4 bases and J dropped 5 bases, with 17 bases sitting between them. The CDR3 has 15 amino acids. Germline V gene sequence: CDR1 SGHAT, CDR2 FQDESV (reference sequence). The CDR3 spells CASSSGHAGIETQYF. The CDR3 bases are TGTGCCAGCAGCTCGGGGCACGCGGGTATCGAGACCCAGTACTTC.

In this sample, this clonotype turned up many times. The gene calls are TRBV9 and TRBJ2-5; D is unclear. CDR1 and CDR2 from the germline V gene are SGDLS and YYNGEE. V lost 2 bases, J lost 2 bases, and 13 bases lay in between. CDR3 length equals 15 residues. CDR3 DNA: TGTGCCAGCAGCGTCAGCCTAACTATACAAGAGACCCAGTACTTC. It yields the protein CASSVSLTIQETQYF.

Only a few counts were recorded for this clonotype. The genes are TRBV6-2 or TRBV6-3 and TRBJ2-1, with TRBD1 as a possible D gene (6 bases). Trimming took 4 bases from V and 2 from J, leaving 18 bases between them. From germline, CDR1 is MNHEY and CDR2 SVGEGT. There are 17 residues in the CDR3. The CDR3 DNA is TGTGCCAGCAGTTTGACCCCCGGACAGCCCCCCTACAATGAGCAGTTCTTC. This gives the protein CASSLTPGQPPYNEQFF.

Many counts were recorded for this clonotype. The chain employs TRBV28 and TRBJ2-1; possibly TRBD1 for D (7 bases). V gave up 5 bases and J gave up 0 bases, with 11 bases separating them. The CDR3 consists of 15 residues. CDR1 is MDHEN and CDR2 is SYDVKM in the germline V gene. CDR3: CASSPGGSSYNEQFF. Written as DNA, the CDR3 is TGTGCCAGCAGTCCAGGGGGGAGCTCCTACAATGAGCAGTTCTTC.

V usage is TRBV5-1 and J usage is TRBJ2-1; 9 bases map to TRBD1. The CDR3 is made up of 18 amino acids. Trimming took 2 bases from V and 7 from J; bases not matched to a gene: 16. Germline CDR1 reads SGHRS; CDR2 reads YFSETQ. The CDR3 nucleotides are TGCGCCAGCAGCTTTAAGGGGCGCGGGACAGGGAGTTTTAATGAGCAGTTCTTC. It is translated as CASSFKGRGTGSFNEQFF.

This clonotype was counted a few times. The chain is built from TRBV2 and TRBJ2-1; 7 bases map to TRBD2. The germline gives CDR1 SNHLY, CDR2 FYNNEI. J gave up 10 bases and V 7 bases, and 10 bases lay outside the gene matches. The CDR3 has 13 residues. CDR3 amino acids: CASNLGGSREQFF. The CDR3 DNA reads as TGTGCCAGCAATTTGGGGGGGTCCAGGGAGCAGTTCTTC.

This clonotype appeared many times. The chain couples TRBV11-2 to TRBJ1-6, with 7 bases lining up with TRBD1. The CDR3 runs to 15 residues. Germline V gives CDR1 SGHAT, CDR2 FQNNGV. The V and J ends lost 6 bases and 5 bases, in that order; junction bases with no gene match: 7. The CDR3 here is CASRHGTVDNSPLHF. CDR3 bases: TGTGCCAGCAGGCATGGGACAGTGGATAATTCACCCCTCCACTTT.

This clonotype was detected ten times or more. V is TRBV3-1 and J is TRBJ2-7, with 10 bases fitting TRBD2. The CDR3 has 15 amino acids. Trimming took 6 bases from V and 0 from J; bases not matched to a gene: 5. Germline V gives CDR1 LGHDT, CDR2 YNNKEL (reference sequence). Here the CDR3 reads CASRKRTSGSYEQYF. In DNA form, the CDR3 reads TGTGCCAGCAGAAAAAGGACTAGCGGCTCCTACGAGCAGTACTTC.